These 14 T cell receptor beta chains share one sample of origin, sequenced in a study of graft-versus-host responses after intestinal transplantation. These receptors have no known antigen. TCRdb's copy holds only in-frame clones and misses some; the assay was immunoSEQ multiplex PCR. The sample comprises more than 95,000 clones, more than 85% of which are singletons, and more than 0.8% rests with the top ten. This specimen consisted of unstimulated CD4+ T cells sorted from spleen or lymph node cells, obtained before intestinal transplant. The receptor set was obtained from a human donor who received an intestinal transplant.

This clone was seen once. V gene TRBV7-9 combines with J gene TRBJ2-7; 10 bases line up with TRBD2. V shed 0 bases, J shed 0 bases, and the junction held 5 bases outside the gene matches. The V gene's germline CDR1 is SEHNR and CDR2 FQNEAQ (reference sequence). This CDR3 has 17 amino acids. The CDR3 coding sequence is TGTGCCAGCAGCTTAGCTAGCGGGAGGATCCCCTCCTACGAGCAGTACTTC. It codes for CASSLASGRIPSYEQYF.

This clone was found once. V gene TRBV2 combines with J gene TRBJ2-1; 12 bases align to TRBD1. Germline CDR1 reads SNHLY; CDR2 reads FYNNEI. V gave up 5 bases and J gave up 9 bases; unmatched junction bases: 5. CDR3 size: 14 residues. CDR3 sequence (DNA): TGTGCCAGCAGTCCCGGGACAGGGGGCGTTGAGCAGTTCTTC. Encoded protein: CASSPGTGGVEQFF.

This chain connects TRBV5-4 to TRBJ1-2; 10 nucleotides align to TRBD1. The V gene end was trimmed by 3 bases and the J gene end by 6 bases; junction bases not matched to a gene: 8. The CDR3 consists of 15 residues. Germline-derived CDR1 and CDR2 are SGHNT and YYREEE (reference sequence). DNA for the CDR3: TGTGCCAGCAGCTGGACCCCGGGACAGGGGAATGGCTACACCTTC. It codes for CASSWTPGQGNGYTF. The full variable domain, with the rest looked up from reference TRBV5-4 and TRBJ1-2, is ETGVTQSPTHLIKTRGQQVTLRCSSQSGHNTVSWYQQALGQGPQFIFQYYREEENGRGNFPPRFSGLQFPNYSSELNVNALELDDSALYLCASSWTPGQGNGYTFGSGTRLTVV.

This clone was detected only a few times. The chain carries TRBV5-1 and TRBJ1-2; D call uncertain. The CDR3 is 14 amino acids. Germline CDR1 reads SGHRS; CDR2 reads YFSETQ. V lost 0 bases to trimming and J lost 6 bases, with 12 bases between them. CDR3 amino acids: CASSLVGGSHGYTF. In DNA form, the CDR3 reads TGCGCCAGCAGCTTGGTCGGAGGGAGTCATGGCTACACCTTC.

This rearrangement joins TRBV12-1 to TRBJ2-2; the table calls TRBD2, which could not be checked here. TRBV12-1 is a pseudogene. The CDR3 runs to 15 residues. CDR3 protein: CASSFGQTYTGELFF. CDR3 nucleotide sequence: TGTGCCAGCAGCTTTGGGCAGACTTACACCGGGGAGCTGTTTTTT.

The V gene is TRBV7-3, the J gene TRBJ2-7, with D maybe TRBD1 (6 bases). Germline loops: CDR1 SGHTA, CDR2 FQGTGA. Trimming left V 1 base short and J 2 bases short, with 6 bases between. This CDR3 has 13 residues. The CDR3 here is CASSLRDTYEQYF. In nucleotides, the CDR3 is TGTGCCAGCAGCTTAAGGGACACCTACGAGCAGTACTTC.

The CDR3 protein is CSVGPLAETEAFF. The DNA for the CDR3 is TGCAGCGTTGGACCTTTAGCGGAGACTGAAGCTTTCTTT. V gene TRBV29-1 combines with J gene TRBJ1-1; D unclear. Germline V gene data show CDR1 as SQVTM and CDR2 as ANQGSEA. V was pared by 4 bases and J by 5 bases, with 14 bases between. This CDR3 has 13 residues.

V and J are TRBV7-2 and TRBJ2-3; D might be TRBD1 or TRBD2, each matching 5 bases. Between the trimmed V and J ends, which lost 5 bases and 6 bases, there was a span of 15 bases. The CDR3 loop spans 14 amino acids. Germline V gene data show CDR1 as SGHTA and CDR2 as FQGNSA. CDR3 nucleotide sequence: TGTGCCAGCAGCCTACGACGGGGCGGGGATACGCAGTATTTT. It specifies CASSLRRGGDTQYF.

This sequence joins TRBV15 and TRBJ2-1; D is ambiguous. The CDR3 loop spans 13 amino acids. The germline V and J ends were trimmed by 0 bases and 6 bases, with 6 bases remaining between them. CDR1 is LNHNV, CDR2 YYDKDF, per germline (reference sequence). CDR3 sequence: CATSRDFGNEQFF. The CDR3 DNA reads TGTGCCACCAGCAGAGATTTCGGCAATGAGCAGTTCTTC. The whole variable domain, filled in from reference TRBV15 and TRBJ2-1, reads DAMVIQNPRYQVTQFGKPVTLSCSQTLNHNVMYWYQQKSSQAPKLLFHYYDKDFNNEADTPDNFQSRRPNTSFCFLDIRSPGLGDTAMYLCATSRDFGNEQFFGPGTRLTVL.

The V and J genes are TRBV5-1 and TRBJ2-2, with 9 bases that match TRBD1. Germline V CDR1 and CDR2: SGHRS, YFSETQ. The CDR3 runs to 16 residues. After removal of 2 bases from V and 5 bases from J, the junction contained 7 bases not matched to a gene. The CDR3: CASSFSGQGRTGELFF. In nucleotides, the CDR3 is TGCGCCAGCAGCTTTTCGGGACAGGGACGAACCGGGGAGCTGTTTTTT.

This clone is a singleton in its sample. The J gene is TRBJ1-6, the V gene TRBV7-9; D not certain. V lost 2 bases and J lost 13, with 9 bases in between. Germline CDR1 is SEHNR and CDR2 is FQNEAQ (reference sequence). This CDR3 spans 12 amino acids. The CDR3 sequence: CASSLSSHPLHF. DNA of the CDR3: TGTGCCAGCAGCTTAAGTTCACACCCCCTCCACTTT. Based on the CDR3 plus reference TRBV7-9 and TRBJ1-6, the full variable domain is DTGVSQNPRHKITKRGQNVTFRCDPISEHNRLYWYRQTLGQGPEFLTYFQNEAQLEKSRLLSDRFSAERPKGSFSTLEIQRTEQGDSAMYLCASSLSSHPLHFGNGTRLTVT.

The V and J genes are TRBV11-2 and TRBJ1-5; maybe TRBD1 (5 bases). Trimming pared 0 bases from V and 4 bases from J, leaving 10 bases between. Germline assignment: CDR1 SGHAT and CDR2 FQNNGV. The CDR3 contains 15 residues. Written as DNA, the CDR3 is TGTGCCAGCAGCTTAGAGCCAGGGAGAAATCAGCCCCAGCATTTT. Its translation: CASSLEPGRNQPQHF.

The genes are TRBV2 and TRBJ1-5; a possible D gene is TRBD1 (5 bases). V lost 7 bases to trimming and J lost 5 bases, with 12 bases between them. This CDR3 contains 13 residues. Per the germline V gene, CDR1 is SNHLY and CDR2 is FYNNEI. The CDR3 nucleotides read TGTGCCAGCAAGGTCGGGACTTATCAGCCCCAGCATTTT. Its translation: CASKVGTYQPQHF.

Note on this clone: One junction end disagrees with the germline gene, perhaps due to a read error. The CDR3 sequence is CASSEGLSYRPF. CDR3 nucleotide sequence: TGTGCCAGCAGTGAAGGTCTATCCTACCGACCCTTC. The rearrangement uses TRBV2 and TRBJ1-2; no reliable D call. Germline CDR1 and CDR2: SNHLY and FYNNEI. This CDR3 has 12 residues.